The 32 T cell receptor beta chains in this list originate from one sample, sequenced in a study of neurological immune-mediated disorders. TCRdb re-derived calls from the 5' RACE reads in MiXCR, one entry per CDR3 protein. The repertoire has under 90,000 distinct CDR3 sequences, under 13% of them found once; the top ten carry about 1.8%. What was sequenced was PBMCs. These receptors all stem from a man aged 40-55 years in good health.

In this sample, this clonotype turned up many times. The V gene is TRBV27, the J gene TRBJ1-2; no firm D call. V lost 5 bases and J lost 0, with 10 bases in between. Germline CDR1 is MNHEY and CDR2 is SMNVEV (reference sequence). The CDR3 extends over 14 amino acids. CDR3 coding DNA: TGTGCCAGCAGTAGGGAGGGAACTAACTATGGCTACACCTTC. Translating it yields CASSREGTNYGYTF.

This clonotype was counted many times. The J gene is TRBJ2-7, the V gene TRBV12-3 or TRBV12-4, with 9 bases fitting TRBD2. This CDR3 spans 19 amino acids. V lost 4 bases and J lost 1; bases outside the gene matches: 17. The CDR3 protein is CASSSFPTQAGGPSYEQYF. The CDR3 DNA follows: TGTGCCAGCAGTTCTTTCCCCACCCAAGCGGGGGGCCCTTCCTACGAGCAGTACTTC.

This clonotype was observed many times. The chain has TRBV25-1 and TRBJ2-3; D gene uncertain. The V gene's germline CDR1 is MGHDK and CDR2 SYGVNS. V shed 5 bases and J shed 2 bases, with 14 bases lying between them. The CDR3 extends over 15 amino acids. The CDR3 DNA reads as TGTGCCAGCAGTATGTCGGCCTCCAACACAGATACGCAGTATTTT. Its translation: CASSMSASNTDTQYF.

There are many counts of this clonotype. This chain uses TRBV10-3 with TRBJ2-7; the D is unclear. Germline CDR1 reads ENHRY; CDR2 reads SYGVKD. Trimming took off 1 base at V and 6 bases at J, with 10 bases between the two ends. The CDR3 covers 13 residues. The CDR3: CAISEYADGEQYF. CDR3 bases: TGTGCCATCAGTGAGTATGCGGACGGCGAGCAGTACTTC.

The sample holds many counts of this clonotype. CDR3 region: CSVGTSYEQYF. The CDR3, as DNA: TGCAGCGTTGGTACGTCCTACGAGCAGTACTTC. The chain links TRBV29-1 to TRBJ2-7; D is undetermined. The CDR3 is 11 amino acids. CDR1 is SQVTM and CDR2 is ANQGSEA in the germline V gene. V lost 4 bases to trimming and J lost 1 base, with 5 bases between them.

This clonotype showed up many times. The rearrangement uses TRBV15 and TRBJ2-3; 10 nucleotides match TRBD1. V gave up 4 bases and J gave up 4 bases; unmatched junction bases: 11. CDR3 length equals 17 residues. Germline CDR1 is LNHNV and CDR2 is YYDKDF (reference sequence). CDR3 region: CATSIGTGDPSSDTQYF. The CDR3 bases are TGTGCCACCAGCATAGGGACAGGGGACCCCTCCTCAGATACGCAGTATTTT. Combining the CDR3 with reference TRBV15 and TRBJ2-3 gives the whole variable domain DAMVIQNPRYQVTQFGKPVTLSCSQTLNHNVMYWYQQKSSQAPKLLFHYYDKDFNNEADTPDNFQSRRPNTSFCFLDIRSPGLGDTAMYLCATSIGTGDPSSDTQYFGPGTRLTVL.

This clonotype was counted at least ten times. The J gene is TRBJ2-7, the V gene TRBV11-1; no clear D gene. V lost 3 bases to trimming and J lost 7 bases, with 10 bases between them. This CDR3 is built from 12 residues. Germline CDR1 is SGHAT and CDR2 is FQDESV (reference sequence). CDR3 nucleotide sequence: TGTGCCAGCAGCTTTAACGGGCGAGAGCAGTACTTC. Amino acids: CASSFNGREQYF.

This clonotype was observed many times. This chain links TRBV10-3 with TRBJ2-7; TRBD2 matches at 10 bases. J was trimmed by 2 bases and V by 4 bases; bases with no gene match: 2. CDR3 size: 14 residues. Germline lookup yields CDR1 ENHRY and CDR2 SYGVKD. The CDR3 sequence: CAISAAGGPYEQYF. The CDR3 coding sequence is TGTGCCATCAGTGCAGCGGGGGGGCCCTACGAGCAGTACTTC.

The chain uses TRBV7-2 and TRBJ1-3; 11 bases map to TRBD1. Per germline, CDR1 SGHTA and CDR2 FQGNSA. The CDR3 is 19 residues long. After removal of 0 bases from V and 5 bases from J, the junction contained 12 bases not matched to a gene. This CDR3 is CASSLAHLGTGGKRNTIYF. The CDR3 nucleotides are TGTGCCAGCAGCTTAGCTCACCTAGGGACAGGGGGAAAGAGAAACACCATATATTTT.

This clonotype was seen at least ten times. This chain links TRBV29-1 with TRBJ2-2; perhaps TRBD1 as D (5 bases). CDR3 size: 12 residues. V lost 7 bases and J lost 3, with 9 bases in between. Germline CDR1 reads SQVTM; CDR2 reads ANQGSEA. CDR3 DNA sequence: TGCAGCGCCGACAGAGACACCGGGGAGCTGTTTTTT. It is translated as CSADRDTGELFF.

This clonotype has more than one count but fewer than ten. This chain uses TRBV20-1 with TRBJ2-1; D perhaps matches TRBD1 (5 bases). The length of the CDR3 is 15 residues. Germline-derived CDR1 and CDR2 are DFQATT and SNEGSKA (reference sequence). Trimming shortened V by 0 bases and J by 8 bases, and 17 bases separated the two germline ends. CDR3 sequence reads: CSARDSQGRIYEQFF. As DNA, the CDR3 is TGCAGTGCTAGAGATAGTCAGGGCAGGATCTATGAGCAGTTCTTC.

This clonotype turned up a few times. The rearrangement uses TRBV6-5 and TRBJ2-2, with TRBD2 as a possible D gene (7 bases). This CDR3 contains 17 residues. Germline V gives CDR1 MNHEY, CDR2 SVGAGI. V lost 6 bases and J lost 7, with 24 bases in between. CDR3 loop: CASSLGGWTSLGGELFF. The CDR3 coding sequence is TGTGCCAGCAGCTTAGGGGGGTGGACTAGTCTTGGCGGGGAGCTGTTTTTT.

The chain combines TRBV7-9 with TRBJ2-1; 13 nucleotides align to TRBD2. The V gene end was trimmed by 3 bases and the J gene end by 10 bases; junction bases not matched to a gene: 6. Germline assignment: CDR1 SEHNR and CDR2 FQNEAQ (reference sequence). CDR3 length equals 15 residues. DNA for the CDR3: TGTGCCAGCAGCTTCCCGGGACTAGCGGGAAGCGAGCAGTTCTTC. Translating it yields CASSFPGLAGSEQFF.

In its sample, this clonotype was seen many times. The chain recombines TRBV5-1 with TRBJ2-7; D not resolved. This CDR3 has 12 residues. Germline CDR1 SGHRS, CDR2 YFSETQ. V was pared by 2 bases and J by 5 bases, with 8 bases between. CDR3 region: CASSFGPHEQYF. The CDR3 bases are TGCGCCAGCAGCTTCGGGCCCCACGAGCAGTACTTC.

This clonotype was counted between two and nine times. The rearrangement uses TRBV7-9 and TRBJ1-2, with D unclear. V was trimmed by 1 base and J by 0 bases, leaving 9 bases between them. In germline, CDR1 is SEHNR, CDR2 FQNEAQ (reference sequence). The length of the CDR3 is 15 residues. CDR3 in amino acids: CASSLVGWANYGYTF. The CDR3 bases are TGTGCCAGCAGCTTAGTAGGTTGGGCTAACTATGGCTACACCTTC.

At least ten counts were recorded for this clonotype. J is TRBJ2-6 and V is TRBV5-1; D is possibly TRBD1 (7 bases). Germline CDR1 is SGHRS and CDR2 is YFSETQ. V was clipped by 0 bases and J by 5 bases, with 12 bases between them. The CDR3 length is 16 residues. The CDR3 DNA reads TGCGCCAGCAGCTTGGGACAGGGAGGTTGGGCCAACGTCCTGACTTTC. Translating it yields CASSLGQGGWANVLTF.

Ten or more counts support this clonotype. The CDR3 DNA is TGTGCCAGCAGCCGCGTTCCCGACAGATTGAACACTGAAGCTTTCTTT. This codes for CASSRVPDRLNTEAFF. The chain recombines TRBV11-1 with TRBJ1-1; weak D call: TRBD1 (5 bases). V lost 5 bases and J lost 0, with 16 bases in between. This CDR3 spans 16 amino acids. In germline, CDR1 is SGHAT, CDR2 FQDESV (reference sequence).

The table lists this clonotype with a few counts. The gene calls are TRBV29-1 and TRBJ2-5; D unclear. The germline V gene encodes CDR1 SQVTM and CDR2 ANQGSEA. Between the trimmed V and J ends, which lost 3 bases and 0 bases, there was a span of 11 bases. CDR3 length equals 14 residues. The CDR3 loop reads CSVDVPSYQETQYF. The CDR3 nucleotides are TGCAGCGTTGATGTGCCCTCGTACCAAGAGACCCAGTACTTC.

On this clonotype: Compared with germline, one end of the junction differs, possibly owing to a read error. V usage is TRBV7-7 and J usage is TRBJ1-4; tentative D call: TRBD1 (6 bases). The CDR3 spans 19 residues. From germline, CDR1 is SSHAT and CDR2 FNYEAQ (reference sequence). For the CDR3, the DNA is TGTGCTAGCAGCTCCCCTCGGTGCAGGGGCGCACCCTATAATGAAAAACTGTTTTTT. This gives the protein CASSSPRCRGAPYNEKLFF. Full variable domain (rest looked up from reference TRBV7-7 and TRBJ1-4): GAGVSQSPRYKVTKRGQDVTLRCDPISSHATLYWYQQALGQGPEFLTYFNYEAQPDKSGLPSDRFSAERPEGSISTLTIQRTEQRDSAMYRCASSSPRCRGAPYNEKLFFGSGTQLSVL.

The sample holds many counts of this clonotype. The chain recombines TRBV10-3 with TRBJ2-7, with D possibly matching TRBD2 (5 bases). The germline V gene encodes CDR1 ENHRY and CDR2 SYGVKD. This CDR3 is built from 12 residues. Trimming shortened V by 2 bases and J by 4 bases, and 6 bases separated the two germline ends. The CDR3 sequence: CAISERGYEQYF. CDR3 DNA: TGTGCCATCAGTGAGCGGGGTTACGAGCAGTACTTC.

There are a few counts of this clonotype. V is TRBV18 and J is TRBJ2-1; perhaps TRBD1 as D (6 bases). V gave up 4 bases and J gave up 0 bases, with 10 bases separating them. The CDR3 extends over 15 amino acids. The germline CDR1 and CDR2 sequences are KGHSH and LQKENI. This chain's CDR3 is CASSQGGGSYNEQFF. The CDR3, as DNA: TGTGCCAGCTCACAAGGGGGTGGCTCCTACAATGAGCAGTTCTTC.

The CDR3 loop reads CASSIVVLPYNEQFF. In DNA form, the CDR3 reads TGTGCCAGTAGTATAGTAGTTCTCCCCTACAATGAGCAGTTCTTC. The chain links TRBV19 to TRBJ2-1, with unresolved D. CDR1 and CDR2 (germline): LNHDA, SQIVND (reference sequence). V lost 1 base, J lost 2 bases, and 9 bases lay in between. The CDR3 is made up of 15 amino acids.

This clonotype was detected ten times or more. The CDR3 is CASSRQGALGTQYF. CDR3 sequence (DNA): TGTGCCAGCAGTCGCCAGGGGGCCTTGGGGACCCAGTACTTC. The chain links TRBV6-5 to TRBJ2-5; TRBD1 matches 8 bases. The germline gives CDR1 MNHEY, CDR2 SVGAGI. V was clipped by 5 bases and J by 7 bases; unmatched bases: 9. CDR3 length: 14 amino acids.

This clonotype came up many times. The chain couples TRBV5-5 to TRBJ1-4; tentatively, D is TRBD1 (5 bases). CDR1 SGHKS and CDR2 YYEKEE come from the germline V gene (reference sequence). The ends were cut back, 0 bases at V and 7 bases at J, with 7 bases in the middle. CDR3 length: 13 residues. The CDR3 reads CASSLVQGEKLFF. CDR3 in DNA: TGTGCCAGCAGCTTGGTGCAGGGTGAAAAACTGTTTTTT.

This clonotype was seen many times. V and J are TRBV10-3 and TRBJ2-1; D gene uncertain. Germline V gives CDR1 ENHRY, CDR2 SYGVKD. Trimming cost V 8 bases and J 5 bases, with 7 bases left between them. This CDR3 is 11 amino acids long. CDR3 in DNA: TGTGCCATCGACACCAACAATGAGCAGTTCTTC. Translation gives CAIDTNNEQFF.

Many counts were recorded for this clonotype. This rearrangement joins TRBV5-1 to TRBJ1-1; D is uncertain. There are 15 residues in the CDR3. The V gene lost 2 bases and the J gene lost 7 bases, with 18 bases spanning the gap. Germline-derived CDR1 and CDR2 are SGHRS and YFSETQ. The CDR3 sequence: CASSFREGGWGEAFF. The CDR3 nucleotides are TGCGCCAGCAGCTTCCGCGAGGGAGGGTGGGGTGAAGCTTTCTTT.

This clonotype was detected ten times or more. The gene calls are TRBV2 and TRBJ2-2; tentative D call: TRBD1 (5 bases). The CDR3 covers 14 residues. Germline V gene sequence: CDR1 SNHLY, CDR2 FYNNEI. Trimming took 11 bases from V and 5 from J, leaving 18 bases between them. CDR3 in amino acids: CAGFQGVVTGELFF. In DNA, the CDR3 is TGTGCCGGTTTCCAGGGTGTGGTGACCGGGGAGCTGTTTTTT.

This clonotype occurred many times. V and J are TRBV3-1 and TRBJ1-6; D perhaps matches TRBD1 (5 bases). The germline V gene encodes CDR1 LGHDT and CDR2 YNNKEL (reference sequence). Trimming removed 3 bases at V and 9 bases at J, with 12 bases between. CDR3 size: 14 residues. CDR3 protein: CASSQKQGGSPLHF. The CDR3 DNA is TGTGCCAGCAGCCAGAAGCAGGGAGGTTCACCCCTCCACTTT.

This clonotype was seen ten or more times. The V gene is TRBV3-1, the J gene TRBJ2-7, with TRBD2 as a possible D gene (5 bases). Germline CDR1 and CDR2: LGHDT and YNNKEL (reference sequence). CDR3 length equals 12 residues. V was cut by 6 bases and J by 7 bases, with 13 bases left in between. For the CDR3, the DNA is TGTGCCAGCAGTCCTACCTCGGGGGAGCAGTACTTC. Its translation is CASSPTSGEQYF.

In this sample, this clonotype turned up many times. This rearrangement joins TRBV20-1 to TRBJ1-2; no definite D call. CDR1 and CDR2 from the germline V gene are DFQATT and SNEGSKA (reference sequence). This CDR3 spans 13 amino acids. This CDR3 is CSVRTAVSYGYTF. CDR3 coding DNA: TGCAGCGTAAGAACAGCAGTCAGCTATGGCTACACCTTC.

At least ten counts were recorded for this clonotype. The V call is TRBV12-3 or TRBV12-4, the J call TRBJ2-2; D might be TRBD2 (6 bases). The V and J ends lost 3 bases and 2 bases respectively, with 13 bases between them. The CDR3 is 16 amino acids. CDR3 in DNA: TGTGCCAGCAGTTTCGAGACTAGGGTTAACACCGGGGAGCTGTTTTTT. It translates to CASSFETRVNTGELFF.

This clonotype has ten or more counts. In DNA form, the CDR3 reads TGTGCCAGCAGGCCTGACCGGGACAGGGGCCCAGATACGCAGTATTTT. This encodes CASRPDRDRGPDTQYF. This rearrangement joins TRBV6-6 to TRBJ2-3; 10 nucleotides line up with TRBD1. V dropped 6 bases and J dropped 4; count of bases not matched to a gene: 10. Looked up from germline, CDR1 is MNHNY and CDR2 is SVGAGI (reference sequence). This CDR3 is built from 16 residues.